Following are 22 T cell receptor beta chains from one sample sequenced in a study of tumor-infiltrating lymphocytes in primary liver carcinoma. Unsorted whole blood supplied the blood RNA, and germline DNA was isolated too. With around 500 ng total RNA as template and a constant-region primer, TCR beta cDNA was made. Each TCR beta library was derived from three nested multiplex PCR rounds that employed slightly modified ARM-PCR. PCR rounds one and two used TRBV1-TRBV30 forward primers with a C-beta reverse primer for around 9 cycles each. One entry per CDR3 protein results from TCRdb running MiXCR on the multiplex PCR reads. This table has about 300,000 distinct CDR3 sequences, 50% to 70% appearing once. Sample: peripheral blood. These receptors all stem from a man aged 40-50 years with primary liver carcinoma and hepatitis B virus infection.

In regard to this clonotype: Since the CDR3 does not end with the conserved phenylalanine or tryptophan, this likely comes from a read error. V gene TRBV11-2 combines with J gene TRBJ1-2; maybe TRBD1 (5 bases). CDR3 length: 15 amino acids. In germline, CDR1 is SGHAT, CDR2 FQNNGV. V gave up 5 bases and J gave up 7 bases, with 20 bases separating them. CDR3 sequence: CASSTSAGLIPGYTS. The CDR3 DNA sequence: TGTGCCAGCAGCACGTCTGCAGGGTTGATCCCTGGCTACACCTCC.

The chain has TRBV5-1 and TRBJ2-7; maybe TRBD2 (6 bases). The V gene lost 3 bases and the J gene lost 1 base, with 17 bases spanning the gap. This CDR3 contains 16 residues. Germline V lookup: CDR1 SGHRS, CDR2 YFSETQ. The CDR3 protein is CASSSNTGTPSYEQYF. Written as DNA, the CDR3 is TGCGCCAGCAGCTCGAATACCGGGACTCCTTCCTACGAGCAGTACTTC. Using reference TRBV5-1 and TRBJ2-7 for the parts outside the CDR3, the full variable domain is KAGVTQTPRYLIKTRGQQVTLSCSPISGHRSVSWYQQTPGQGLQFLFEYFSETQRNKGNFPGRFSGRQFSNSRSEMNVSTLELGDSALYLCASSSNTGTPSYEQYFGPGTRLTVT.

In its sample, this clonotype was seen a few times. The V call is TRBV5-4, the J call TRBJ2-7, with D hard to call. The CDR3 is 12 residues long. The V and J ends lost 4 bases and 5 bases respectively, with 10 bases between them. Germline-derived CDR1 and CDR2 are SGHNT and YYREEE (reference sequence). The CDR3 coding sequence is TGTGCCAGCAGCACACCCGGCAACGAGCAGTACTTC. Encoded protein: CASSTPGNEQYF.

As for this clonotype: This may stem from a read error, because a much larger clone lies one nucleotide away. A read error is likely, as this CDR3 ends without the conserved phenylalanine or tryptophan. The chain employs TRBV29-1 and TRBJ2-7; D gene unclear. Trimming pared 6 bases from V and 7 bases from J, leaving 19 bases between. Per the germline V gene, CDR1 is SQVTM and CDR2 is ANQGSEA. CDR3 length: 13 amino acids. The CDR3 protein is CSVKVGILREQYY. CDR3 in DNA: TGCAGCGTAAAGGTGGGGATTCTACGGGAGCAGTACTAC.

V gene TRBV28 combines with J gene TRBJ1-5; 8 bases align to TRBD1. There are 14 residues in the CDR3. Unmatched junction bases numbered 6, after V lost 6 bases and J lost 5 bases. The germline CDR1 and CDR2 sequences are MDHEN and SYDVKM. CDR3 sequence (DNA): TGTGCCAGCAGGTCGGGACAGGTCTATCAGCCCCAGCATTTT. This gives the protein CASRSGQVYQPQHF. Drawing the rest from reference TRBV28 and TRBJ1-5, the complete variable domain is DVKVTQSSRYLVKRTGEKVFLECVQDMDHENMFWYRQDPGLGLRLIYFSYDVKMKEKGDIPEGYSVSREKKERFSLILESASTNQTSMYLCASRSGQVYQPQHFGDGTRLSIL.

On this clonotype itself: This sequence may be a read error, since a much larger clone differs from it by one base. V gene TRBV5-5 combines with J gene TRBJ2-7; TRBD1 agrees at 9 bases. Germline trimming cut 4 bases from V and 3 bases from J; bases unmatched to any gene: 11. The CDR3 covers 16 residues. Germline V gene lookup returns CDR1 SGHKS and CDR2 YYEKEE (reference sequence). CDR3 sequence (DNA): TGTGCCAGCAGCCCGAACGTCGGGGACAGGGTCTACGAGCAGTACTTC. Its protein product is CASSPNVGDRVYEQYF.

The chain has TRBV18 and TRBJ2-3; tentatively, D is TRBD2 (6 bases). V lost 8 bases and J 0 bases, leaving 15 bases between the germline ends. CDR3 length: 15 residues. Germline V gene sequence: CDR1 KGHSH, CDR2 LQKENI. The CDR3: CASARIAASTDTQYF. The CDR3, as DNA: TGTGCCAGCGCACGAATAGCGGCGAGCACAGATACGCAGTATTTT.

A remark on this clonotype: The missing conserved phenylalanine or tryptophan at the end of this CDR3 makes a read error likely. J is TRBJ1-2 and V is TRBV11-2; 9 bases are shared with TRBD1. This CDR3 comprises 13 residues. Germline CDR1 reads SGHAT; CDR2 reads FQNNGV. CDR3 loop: CAISPTGGYGYTL. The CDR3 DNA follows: TGTGCCATCAGCCCGACAGGGGGTTATGGCTACACCTTA.

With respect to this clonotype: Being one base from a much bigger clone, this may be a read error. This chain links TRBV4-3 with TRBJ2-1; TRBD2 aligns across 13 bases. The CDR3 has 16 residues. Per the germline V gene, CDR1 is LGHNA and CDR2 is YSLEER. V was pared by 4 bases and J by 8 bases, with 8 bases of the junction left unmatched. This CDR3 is CASSPGLAGKLDEQFF. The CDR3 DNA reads TGCGCCAGCAGCCCGGGACTAGCGGGAAAATTAGATGAGCAGTTCTTC.

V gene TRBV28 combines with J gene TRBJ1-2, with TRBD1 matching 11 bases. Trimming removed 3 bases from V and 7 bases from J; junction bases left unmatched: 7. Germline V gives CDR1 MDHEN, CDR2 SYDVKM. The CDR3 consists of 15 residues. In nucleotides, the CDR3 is TGTGCCAGCAGTTTGGCGGGGGGGACAGGGGGTGGCTACACCTTC. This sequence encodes CASSLAGGTGGGYTF.

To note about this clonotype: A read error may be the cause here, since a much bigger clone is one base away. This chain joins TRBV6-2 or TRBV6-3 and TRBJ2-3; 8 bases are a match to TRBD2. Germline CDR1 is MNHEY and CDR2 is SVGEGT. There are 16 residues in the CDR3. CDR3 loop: CASSYPIAGSTNTQYF. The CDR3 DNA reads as TGTGCCAGCAGTTACCCCATAGCGGGGAGCACAAATACGCAGTATTTT.

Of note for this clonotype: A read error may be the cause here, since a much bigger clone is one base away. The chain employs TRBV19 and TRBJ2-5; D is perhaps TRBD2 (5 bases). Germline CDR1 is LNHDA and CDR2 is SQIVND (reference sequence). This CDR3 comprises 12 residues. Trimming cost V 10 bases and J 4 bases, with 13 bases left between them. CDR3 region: CATRLTGETQYF. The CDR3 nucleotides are TGTGCCACTCGACTAACGGGAGAGACCCAGTACTTC. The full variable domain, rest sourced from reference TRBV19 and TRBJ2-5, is DGGITQSPKYLFRKEGQNVTLSCEQNLNHDAMYWYRQDPGQGLRLIYYSQIVNDFQKGDIAEGYSVSREKKESFPLTVTSAQKNPTAFYLCATRLTGETQYFGPGTRLLVL.

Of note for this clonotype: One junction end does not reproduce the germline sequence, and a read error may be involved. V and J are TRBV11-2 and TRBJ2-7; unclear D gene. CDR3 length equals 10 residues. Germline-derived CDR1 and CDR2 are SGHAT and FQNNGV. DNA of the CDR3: TGTACCAGTGGGATCTACGAGCAGTACTTC. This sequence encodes CTSGIYEQYF.

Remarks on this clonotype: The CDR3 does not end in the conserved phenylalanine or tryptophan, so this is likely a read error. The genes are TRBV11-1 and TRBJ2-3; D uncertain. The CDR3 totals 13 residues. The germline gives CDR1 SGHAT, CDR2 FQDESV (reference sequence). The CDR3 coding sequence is TGTGCCAGCAGTCGGCCCGGAGCAGATGCGCAGTATTTA. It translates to CASSRPGADAQYL.

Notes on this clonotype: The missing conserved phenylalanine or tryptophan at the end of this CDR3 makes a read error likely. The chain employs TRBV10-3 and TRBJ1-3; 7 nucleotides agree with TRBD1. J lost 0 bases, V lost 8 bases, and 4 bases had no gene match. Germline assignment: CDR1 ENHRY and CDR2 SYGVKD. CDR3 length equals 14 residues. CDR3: CAIGTAFSGNTIYL. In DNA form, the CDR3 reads TGTGCCATCGGGACAGCCTTCTCTGGAAACACCATATATTTA.

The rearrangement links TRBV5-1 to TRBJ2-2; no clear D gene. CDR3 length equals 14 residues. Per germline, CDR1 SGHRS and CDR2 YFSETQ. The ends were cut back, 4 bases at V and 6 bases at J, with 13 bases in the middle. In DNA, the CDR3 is TGCGCCAGCAGCCTATCGGCATACTCCGGGGAGCTGTTTTTT. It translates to CASSLSAYSGELFF.

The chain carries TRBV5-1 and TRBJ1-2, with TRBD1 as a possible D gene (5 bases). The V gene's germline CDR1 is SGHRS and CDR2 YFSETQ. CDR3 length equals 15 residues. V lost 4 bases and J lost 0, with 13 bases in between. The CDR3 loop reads CASSPPETANYGYTF. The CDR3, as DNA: TGCGCCAGCAGCCCGCCCGAGACAGCTAACTATGGCTACACCTTC.

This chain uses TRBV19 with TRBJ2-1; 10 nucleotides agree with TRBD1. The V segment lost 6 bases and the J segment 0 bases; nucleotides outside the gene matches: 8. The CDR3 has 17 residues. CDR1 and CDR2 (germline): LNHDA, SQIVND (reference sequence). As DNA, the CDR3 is TGTGCCAGTAGGCCGGGACAGGGGCCGAGCTCCTACAATGAGCAGTTCTTC. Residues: CASRPGQGPSSYNEQFF.

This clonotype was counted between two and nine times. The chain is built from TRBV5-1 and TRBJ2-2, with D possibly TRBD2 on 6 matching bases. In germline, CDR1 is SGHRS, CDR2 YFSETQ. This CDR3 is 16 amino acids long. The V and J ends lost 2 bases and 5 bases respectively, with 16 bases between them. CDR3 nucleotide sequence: TGCGCCAGCAGCTTTTTCCCGGGAGCTGGGACCGGGGAGCTGTTTTTT. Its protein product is CASSFFPGAGTGELFF.

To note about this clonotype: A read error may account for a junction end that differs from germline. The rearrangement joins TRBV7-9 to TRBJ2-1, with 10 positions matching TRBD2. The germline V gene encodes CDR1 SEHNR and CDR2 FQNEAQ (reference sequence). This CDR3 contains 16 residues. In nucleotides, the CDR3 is TGTACCAGCAGCTTAGCGAGGACTAGCGGTTACAATGAGCAGCTCTTC. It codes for CTSSLARTSGYNEQLF.

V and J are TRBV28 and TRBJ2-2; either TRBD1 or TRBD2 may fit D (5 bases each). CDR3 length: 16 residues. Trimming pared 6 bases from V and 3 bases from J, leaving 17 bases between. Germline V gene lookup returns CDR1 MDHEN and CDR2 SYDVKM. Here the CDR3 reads CASRSPGRSDTGELFF. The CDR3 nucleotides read TGTGCCAGCAGGTCACCGGGACGTTCCGACACCGGGGAGCTGTTTTTT. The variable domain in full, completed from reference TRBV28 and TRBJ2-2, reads DVKVTQSSRYLVKRTGEKVFLECVQDMDHENMFWYRQDPGLGLRLIYFSYDVKMKEKGDIPEGYSVSREKKERFSLILESASTNQTSMYLCASRSPGRSDTGELFFGEGSRLTVL.

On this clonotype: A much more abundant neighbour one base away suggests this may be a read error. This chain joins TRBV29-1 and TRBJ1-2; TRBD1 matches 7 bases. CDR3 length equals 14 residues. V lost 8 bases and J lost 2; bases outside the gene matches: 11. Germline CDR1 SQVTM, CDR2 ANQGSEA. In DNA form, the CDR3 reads TGCAGCACCGGGATAGGGGGCGCGAACTATGGCTACACCTTC. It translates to CSTGIGGANYGYTF.